The clone carrying this T cell receptor (beta chain) was seen only a few times. Its antigen is undetermined. The sample originates from a study of T cells after yellow fever vaccination. Notes on the study in general: The booster saw the reappearance of most primary-vaccination clones (96% CD4, about 85% CD8).

The germline gives CDR1 SEHNR, CDR2 FQNEAQ (reference sequence). V shed 4 bases and J shed 1 base, with 10 bases lying between them. The CDR3 loop spans 14 amino acids. A single record per CDR3 protein comes from TCRdb applying MiXCR to the 5' RACE reads. In the table there are about 320,000 distinct CDR3 sequences, roughly 10% of which are singletons. The chain uses TRBV7-9 and TRBJ1-1, with D possibly TRBD1 on 6 matching bases. The sequencing used CD4+ T cells sorted from PBMCs, collected 45 days after the yellow fever booster vaccination. The TCR was taken from a young man who received the YFV17D yellow fever vaccine. For the CDR3, the DNA is TGTGCCAGCAGCTATCAGGGGCGGAACACTGAAGCTTTCTTT. Encoded protein: CASSYQGRNTEAFF.